This T cell receptor beta chain derives from a study of graft-versus-host responses after intestinal transplantation (dated by TCRdb to about 2021). For context, the study as a whole: The transplants that recipients received were multivisceral, liver-intestinal, or isolated intestinal. Donor T cell macrochimerism was defined as a peak of at least 4% donor T cells among recipient peripheral blood mononuclear cells. The cohort enrolled about two dozen intestinal transplant recipients, one of whom was a retransplant, and a few patients without pretransplant specimens were excluded. Graft-versus-host and host-versus-graft alloreactive T cell clones were tracked in the graft, circulation and bone marrow after intestinal transplantation using bulk TCR-beta CDR3 sequencing. Rather than going through the commercial service, samples from a few later patients were sequenced in-house on an Illumina MiSeq and processed with MiXCR. Every recipient was given anti-thymocyte globulin induction, then maintenance tacrolimus and steroids for 3 to 4 years. Alloreactive clones were identified by sequencing pre-transplant mixed lymphocyte reaction products and comparing them with unstimulated pre-transplant donor and recipient T cells.

About this clone: The antigen it recognizes is unknown. Nothing much larger sits one base from this clone, and base qualities are not available.

What the time point label conveys for this sample: cells obtained before transplantation from donor or recipient. CD3+CD4+ and CD3+CD8+ populations were FACS-sorted from unstimulated pre-transplant donor and recipient cells taken from spleen or lymph nodes. Libraries came from the immunoSEQ multiplex PCR assay. For most patients, genomic DNA was isolated using the Qiagen DNeasy Blood and Tissue Kit and was shipped frozen to Adaptive Biotechnologies for TCR sequencing. High-throughput TCR-beta CDR3 sequencing of genomic DNA from most patients was performed by Adaptive Biotechnologies. In the source study's methods: Adaptive's ImmunoSEQ software supplied the TCR sequencing data for approximately 18 patients, while MiXCR and VDJtools were used to process a few other patients. To correct CD4 versus CD8 sorting errors, sequences present in both subsets at a frequency ratio below 5:1 were removed. CDR3 nucleotide sequences shared between donor and recipient were removed because their origin could not be assigned. Alloreactive clones required at least 2-fold expansion over unstimulated cells and minimum CFSE-low frequency of 0.002% (template counts) or 0.001% (read counts). Clones detected in sequenced pre-transplant spleen, lymph node, or MLR CFSE-low populations of the donor or recipient were defined as mappable. Cumulative frequency of alloreactive clones was calculated as a percentage of all sequences weighted by copy number. TCRdb took this table from immuneACCESS and kept in-frame rearrangements with V and J called. Such tables lack part of the clones; where checked against another copy, unresolved V genes explain under half of the gap, and the rest is unexplained. V, J and clone size are those of that table, while D and trimming were read from the DNA. Counted in this sample were approximately 49,000 clones; about 89% of them appeared once. The ten largest clones add up to 0.62% of the sample.

General conclusions and limits of the study: Patients with donor T cell macrochimerism had high GvH to HvG T cell clonal ratios in their allografts. The relatively low number and heterogeneity of intestinal transplant patients limited the conclusions. Peak levels of circulating GvH clones were associated with declines in HvG clones early after transplant. GvH clones were found in recipient bone marrow, and some of the GvH clones appeared earlier in ileal mucosa or blood, which is consistent with an intestinal mucosal origin.

Trimming leaves V shorter by 6 bases and J shorter by 4 bases, with the junction holding 8 bases beyond the gene matches. Spanning cysteine to phenylalanine, the CDR3 consists of 15 amino acids. The read is trimmed to its CDR3 DNA, 45 bases read in frame from base 1. The germline V gene gives CDR1 as KGHSH and CDR2 as LQKENI. The rearranged chain carries TRBV18 and TRBJ2-7, with 11 bases matching TRBD2. The TCR was taken from a human donor who was the organ donor for an intestinal transplant. The source was unstimulated CD4+ T cells sorted from spleen or lymph node cells, collected before transplant. The nucleotide sequence is TGTGCCAGCTCCTACAGCGCTAGCGGGAGGTACGAGCAGTACTTC. Protein translation: CASSYSASGRYEQYF.